The 26 T cell receptor beta chains in this list originate from one sample, sequenced in a study of blood T cell repertoires in COVID-19. Method: immunoSEQ multiplex PCR; TCRdb's copy keeps in-frame clones and lacks some. The sample has around 99,000 clones, 70% to 80% seen once. Sequencing was performed on peripheral blood. The receptors derive from a woman older than 75 with active or convalescent COVID-19.

The V gene is TRBV11-2, the J gene TRBJ2-4; D is undetermined. CDR1 and CDR2 (germline): SGHAT, FQNNGV. Trimming removed 5 bases from V and 9 bases from J, with 8 bases in between. This CDR3 is 11 amino acids long. CDR3 bases: TGTGCCAGCAGCCGCGATAGCATTCAGTACTTC. Protein product: CASSRDSIQYF.

The rearrangement links TRBV15 to TRBJ1-4; maybe TRBD1 (5 bases). The CDR3 totals 13 residues. Germline assignment: CDR1 LNHNV and CDR2 YYDKDF (reference sequence). The V and J ends lost 5 bases and 4 bases respectively, with 8 bases between them. The CDR3 protein is CATSDRLNEKLFF. CDR3 coding DNA: TGTGCCACCAGCGACAGACTTAATGAAAAACTGTTTTTT.

The chain couples TRBV6-5 to TRBJ2-7; 9 nucleotides agree with TRBD1. Germline lookup yields CDR1 MNHEY and CDR2 SVGAGI. The length of the CDR3 is 14 residues. J lost 2 bases, V lost 6 bases, and 5 bases had no gene match. The DNA for the CDR3 is TGTGCCAGCAGATCCGGGACAGGGACCTACGAGCAGTACTTC. This codes for CASRSGTGTYEQYF.

This rearrangement joins TRBV19 to TRBJ1-1; TRBD1 aligns across 7 bases. Germline CDR1 is LNHDA and CDR2 is SQIVND (reference sequence). This CDR3 is built from 17 residues. The trim removed 4 bases at V and 2 bases at J, leaving 13 bases unmatched. The CDR3 nucleotides are TGTGCCAGTAGTAAACCAGTTTTTACAGGGGATAACACTGAAGCTTTCTTT. It specifies CASSKPVFTGDNTEAFF. The full variable domain, rest sourced from reference TRBV19 and TRBJ1-1, is DGGITQSPKYLFRKEGQNVTLSCEQNLNHDAMYWYRQDPGQGLRLIYYSQIVNDFQKGDIAEGYSVSREKKESFPLTVTSAQKNPTAFYLCASSKPVFTGDNTEAFFGQGTRLTVV.

This chain links TRBV28 with TRBJ1-4; 7 positions agree with TRBD1. V gave up 9 bases and J gave up 8 bases; unmatched junction bases: 18. Germline CDR1 and CDR2: MDHEN and SYDVKM. The CDR3 covers 16 residues. The CDR3 sequence is CASQPSGTARREKLFF. The CDR3 DNA sequence: TGTGCCAGTCAACCCTCAGGGACAGCCAGGAGGGAAAAACTGTTTTTT.

The genes are TRBV5-1 and TRBJ1-1; D remains ambiguous. The V gene lost 5 bases and the J gene lost 6 bases, with 11 bases spanning the gap. In germline, CDR1 is SGHRS, CDR2 YFSETQ. The CDR3 is 12 residues long. Here the CDR3 DNA reads TGCGCCAGCAGAGAGGGTCCCGCTGAAGCTTTCTTT. Its protein product is CASREGPAEAFF.

The rearrangement uses TRBV10-3 and TRBJ2-5, with 10 bases matching TRBD2. This CDR3 comprises 15 residues. Germline assignment: CDR1 ENHRY and CDR2 SYGVKD. V shed 6 bases and J 4 bases; nucleotides not matched to a gene: 8. DNA of the CDR3: TGTGCCATCAGCACTAGCGGGATATTTGGAGAGACCCAGTACTTC. This translates into CAISTSGIFGETQYF.

In this sample, this clone turned up many times. The chain employs TRBV2 and TRBJ2-7; 9 bases line up with TRBD1. The CDR3 spans 14 residues. The germline V gene encodes CDR1 SNHLY and CDR2 FYNNEI. V shed 2 bases and J 2 bases; nucleotides not matched to a gene: 1. The CDR3 loop reads CASSERTGAYEQYF. The DNA for the CDR3 is TGTGCCAGCAGTGAAAGGACAGGGGCCTACGAGCAGTACTTC.

The V and J genes are TRBV28 and TRBJ2-5, with 8 bases matching TRBD1. The CDR3 has 16 amino acids. V trimming: 2 bases; J trimming: 3 bases; junction bases outside the gene matches: 8. The V gene's germline CDR1 is MDHEN and CDR2 SYDVKM. CDR3 region: CASSLTRTGSEETQYF. The DNA for the CDR3 is TGTGCCAGCAGTTTAACCCGGACAGGGAGCGAAGAGACCCAGTACTTC.

The chain combines TRBV4-1 with TRBJ1-2; D perhaps matches TRBD1 (5 bases). Trimming stripped 4 bases from V and 6 bases from J, with 15 bases between. The CDR3 covers 14 residues. Germline values: CDR1 MGHRA, CDR2 YSYEKL. CDR3 nucleotides: TGCGCCAGCAGCCGCGTCCAGGGTGACCATGGCTACACCTTC. It codes for CASSRVQGDHGYTF.

The gene calls are TRBV12-5 and TRBJ2-1; D unresolved. There are 13 residues in the CDR3. The V end lost 6 bases, the J end lost 8 bases, and 14 bases lay between the germline ends. CDR1 is LGHNT and CDR2 is FRNRAP in the germline V gene. Here the CDR3 reads CASGPRLSHEQFF. The CDR3, as DNA: TGTGCTAGTGGACCCCGCCTTAGCCATGAGCAGTTCTTC.

The rearrangement uses TRBV27 and TRBJ2-1; 12 bases map to TRBD2. The V and J ends lost 8 bases and 2 bases, in that order; junction bases with no gene match: 10. From germline, CDR1 is MNHEY and CDR2 SMNVEV (reference sequence). This CDR3 comprises 17 residues. For the CDR3, the DNA is TGTGCCAGCTCCAGACTAGCGGGAGATAGCACCTACAATGAGCAGTTCTTC. Its protein product is CASSRLAGDSTYNEQFF.

This clone was seen a single time. The V call is TRBV6-5, the J call TRBJ1-5, with TRBD1 matching over 10 bases. V lost 7 bases and J lost 6; bases outside the gene matches: 9. CDR3 length: 15 amino acids. CDR1 MNHEY and CDR2 SVGAGI come from the germline V gene. The CDR3: CASKSSTGGGQPQHF. CDR3 nucleotide sequence: TGTGCCAGCAAATCATCGACAGGGGGCGGTCAGCCCCAGCATTTT.

This clone was detected a few times. This chain connects TRBV7-2 to TRBJ1-1; D not resolved. There are 13 residues in the CDR3. Deletions cut 0 bases from V and 5 bases from J, with 7 bases between. CDR1 and CDR2 from the germline V gene are SGHTA and FQGNSA. The CDR3 region has the DNA TGTGCCAGCAGCTTAGCCGGGAAGACTGAAGCTTTCTTT. Protein sequence: CASSLAGKTEAFF.

The chain carries TRBV30 and TRBJ1-1; 7 bases agree with TRBD1. Germline assignment: CDR1 GTSNPN and CDR2 SVGIG (reference sequence). The trim removed 8 bases at V and 1 base at J, leaving 7 bases unmatched. The CDR3 is 13 residues long. CDR3 residues: CARRQGSNTEAFF. CDR3 bases: TGTGCCCGAAGACAGGGCTCGAACACTGAAGCTTTCTTT.

The chain links TRBV19 to TRBJ1-5, with 9 bases that match TRBD1. The CDR3 consists of 13 residues. J gave up 7 bases and V 5 bases, and 3 bases lay outside the gene matches. CDR1 is LNHDA, CDR2 SQIVND, per germline (reference sequence). DNA for the CDR3: TGTGCCAGTAGTCGGACAGGGGACCAGCCCCAGCATTTT. Translated, it gives CASSRTGDQPQHF. The full variable domain, in which reference TRBV19 and TRBJ1-5 provide the parts outside the CDR3, is DGGITQSPKYLFRKEGQNVTLSCEQNLNHDAMYWYRQDPGQGLRLIYYSQIVNDFQKGDIAEGYSVSREKKESFPLTVTSAQKNPTAFYLCASSRTGDQPQHFGDGTRLSIL.

This sequence joins TRBV30 and TRBJ1-3; D is perhaps TRBD1 (5 bases). CDR3 length: 13 residues. Trimming removed 2 bases at V and 6 bases at J, with 11 bases between. Germline CDR1 and CDR2: GTSNPN and SVGIG (reference sequence). CDR3 nucleotides: TGTGCCTGGAGTTCCCGGGGGATAAACACCATATATTTT. Its protein is CAWSSRGINTIYF.

The chain carries TRBV7-8 and TRBJ1-3; D gene ambiguous. The CDR3 is 12 residues long. Trimming took off 5 bases at V and 3 bases at J, with 5 bases between the two ends. Per the germline V gene, CDR1 is SGHVS and CDR2 is FQNEAQ. The CDR3 loop reads CASSTRGNTIYF. The DNA for the CDR3 is TGTGCCAGCAGCACGCGTGGAAACACCATATATTTT.

The chain employs TRBV19 and TRBJ1-1, with TRBD1 identical over 8 bases. The CDR3 is 16 amino acids. J lost 4 bases, V lost 4 bases, and 11 bases had no gene match. Germline V gene lookup returns CDR1 LNHDA and CDR2 SQIVND (reference sequence). The CDR3 region has the DNA TGTGCCAGTAGTAACCAGGGGGCGCCTGGCGGCACTGAAGCTTTCTTT. Amino acids: CASSNQGAPGGTEAFF.

The chain uses TRBV20-1 and TRBJ2-1; 9 bases are a match to TRBD2. The CDR3 is 14 residues long. Germline trimming cut 3 bases from V and 7 bases from J; bases unmatched to any gene: 7. Germline V gives CDR1 DFQATT, CDR2 SNEGSKA (reference sequence). The CDR3 reads CSASGGRATNEQFF. CDR3 DNA sequence: TGCAGTGCTAGTGGCGGGAGGGCCACGAATGAGCAGTTCTTC.

This chain links TRBV6-1 with TRBJ2-3; 8 bases align to TRBD1. V was clipped by 4 bases and J by 2 bases; unmatched bases: 8. There are 16 residues in the CDR3. In germline, CDR1 is MNHNS, CDR2 SASEGT. CDR3 sequence: CASSGKGGQATDTQYF. CDR3 coding DNA: TGTGCCAGCAGTGGAAAGGGGGGACAGGCCACAGATACGCAGTATTTT.

The V and J genes are TRBV5-1 and TRBJ2-7; D perhaps matches TRBD2 (6 bases). This CDR3 spans 14 amino acids. The germline V and J ends were trimmed by 4 bases and 7 bases, with 18 bases remaining between them. CDR1 is SGHRS, CDR2 YFSETQ, per germline. DNA for the CDR3: TGCGCCAGCAGCGGGGACTTCCCCGGAGAGGAGCAGTACTTC. Translating gives CASSGDFPGEEQYF.

The rearrangement links TRBV7-3 to TRBJ1-2; 7 nucleotides agree with TRBD1. CDR1 is SGHTA, CDR2 FQGTGA, per germline. The V and J ends lost 4 bases and 4 bases, in that order; junction bases with no gene match: 12. The CDR3 runs to 16 residues. The CDR3 spells CASSSQGTDRTYGYTF. The CDR3 region has the DNA TGTGCCAGCAGCTCCCAAGGGACGGACAGGACCTATGGCTACACCTTC.

V gene TRBV27 combines with J gene TRBJ2-1; 8 bases map to TRBD2. CDR3 length equals 15 residues. The junction had 3 bases not matched to a gene; V was cut back by 3 bases and J by 2 bases. Germline CDR1 reads MNHEY; CDR2 reads SMNVEV (reference sequence). The CDR3 region is CASSFEGLAYNEQFF. CDR3 DNA: TGTGCCAGCAGTTTCGAGGGACTAGCCTACAATGAGCAGTTCTTC.

The genes are TRBV30 and TRBJ1-1; 9 bases are shared with TRBD1. CDR3 length equals 13 residues. CDR1 and CDR2 (germline): GTSNPN, SVGIG (reference sequence). Trimming removed 4 bases from V and 3 bases from J; junction bases left unmatched: 3. The chain's CDR3 is CAWTRDRDTEAFF. The CDR3 DNA is TGTGCCTGGACCCGGGACAGGGACACTGAAGCTTTCTTT.

J is TRBJ2-1 and V is TRBV19, with 12 bases that match TRBD2. Germline-derived CDR1 and CDR2 are LNHDA and SQIVND (reference sequence). V lost 5 bases and J lost 8; bases outside the gene matches: 7. The CDR3 contains 15 residues. CDR3 nucleotide sequence: TGTGCCAGTAGTCACGGACTAGCGGGAACCGATGAGCAGTTCTTC. Encoded protein: CASSHGLAGTDEQFF.